This is a list of T cell receptor beta chains from one sample in a study of CD8+ T cells in alopecia areata. Using immunoSEQ multiplex PCR, the repertoire was profiled, and TCRdb retains in-frame clones only, with some absent. The sample contains roughly 40,000 clones, roughly 53% of which appear only once. Material for sequencing was CD4+ Tregs sorted from blood. These receptor sequences come from a human donor with alopecia areata. Each CDR3 is given with its conserved first and last residue. A D gene is named only where the DNA matches it firmly. Clone size is shown for a subset of rows, as once, few, many or a class of expanded clone.

CASSTASRGGWLIQYF	TGTGCCAGTAGCACCGCCTCCAGGGGAGGTTGGTTAATTCAGTACTTC	TRBV19	TRBJ2-4	NA	NA
CATSRVAGEEQFF	TGTGCCACCAGCAGAGTAGCGGGGGAAGAGCAGTTCTTC	TRBV15	TRBJ2-1	TRBD2	NA
CASSLAWDSIYEQYF	TGTGCCAGCAGCTTAGCTTGGGACTCGATCTACGAGCAGTACTTC	TRBV7-2	TRBJ2-7	NA	NA
CASSLSGGSYNEQFF	TGTGCCAGCAGCTTAAGCGGAGGCTCCTACAATGAGCAGTTCTTC	TRBV11-2	TRBJ2-1	NA	few
CATSSRTGGNPYGYTF	TGTGCCACCAGCAGTCGGACAGGGGGAAACCCCTATGGCTACACCTTC	TRBV15	TRBJ1-2	TRBD1	few
CAWSKPGLVSEQYF	TGTGCCTGGAGTAAACCGGGACTAGTGAGTGAGCAGTACTTC	TRBV30	TRBJ2-7	TRBD2	once
CASSQGLGETQYF	TGTGCCAGCAGCCAAGGCTTAGGAGAGACCCAGTACTTC	TRBV14	TRBJ2-5	NA	few
CAWAVGLAGNTQYF	TGTGCCTGGGCGGTGGGACTAGCGGGAAATACGCAGTATTTT	TRBV30	TRBJ2-3	TRBD2	NA
CSVEDPGRWGDIQYF	TGCAGCGTTGAAGATCCGGGCAGGTGGGGAGACATTCAGTACTTC	TRBV29-1	TRBJ2-4	NA	NA
CASSSAGGRGQPQHF	TGTGCCAGCAGTTCCGCAGGGGGCCGGGGACAGCCCCAGCATTTT	TRBV6-5	TRBJ1-5	TRBD1	NA
CASSWTSGGGEQFF	TGTGCCAGCAGCTGGACTAGCGGGGGGGGTGAGCAGTTCTTC	TRBV7-9	TRBJ2-1	TRBD2	NA
CASSRYSYNEQFF	TGTGCCAGCAGTAGGTACTCCTACAATGAGCAGTTCTTC	TRBV25-1	TRBJ2-1	NA	NA
CASSRREVNQPQHF	TGTGCCAGCAGCCGACGGGAGGTAAATCAGCCCCAGCATTTT	TRBV7-2	TRBJ1-5	NA	NA
CSVLTSSFYEQYF	TGCAGCGTCTTGACTAGCTCTTTCTACGAGCAGTACTTC	TRBV29-1	TRBJ2-7	TRBD2	NA
CASSFLGDRAYEQYF	TGCGCCAGCAGCTTCCTGGGCGACAGGGCCTACGAGCAGTACTTC	TRBV5-1	TRBJ2-7	TRBD1	few
CASSPMVGETQYF	TGTGCCAGCTCACCCATGGTTGGGGAGACCCAGTACTTC	TRBV18	TRBJ2-5	NA	few
CASSPGTVNTEAFF	TGTGCCAGCTCACCCGGGACGGTGAACACTGAAGCTTTCTTT	TRBV18	TRBJ1-1	NA	NA
CASRALGSNQPQHF	TGTGCCAGCAGGGCTCTTGGAAGCAATCAGCCCCAGCATTTT	TRBV27	TRBJ1-5	NA	few
CASSPGGEQYF	TGTGCCAGCAGCCCCGGAGGCGAGCAGTACTTC	TRBV5-5	TRBJ2-7	NA	once
CASSPTSGSGYEQFF	TGTGCCAGCAGCCCGACTAGCGGGAGTGGATATGAGCAGTTCTTC	TRBV7-3	TRBJ2-1	TRBD2	NA
CASGLGQGPQHF	TGTGCTAGTGGTTTGGGACAGGGGCCCCAGCATTTT	TRBV12-5	TRBJ1-5	TRBD1	NA
CASSYHRGFPEETQYF	TGTGCCAGCAGTTACCACAGGGGTTTTCCTGAAGAGACCCAGTACTTC	TRBV27	TRBJ2-5	TRBD1	NA
CASSLARLGAETQYF	TGTGCCAGCAGCTTAGCGAGGTTAGGGGCGGAGACCCAGTACTTC	TRBV7-2	TRBJ2-5	NA	NA
CASSPPGNYGYTF	TGTGCCAGCAGCCCCCCTGGGAACTATGGCTACACCTTC	TRBV7-9	TRBJ1-2	NA	medium-sized
CASSFTGQGSYEQYF	TGTGCCAGCAGCTTCACGGGACAGGGATCCTACGAGCAGTACTTC	TRBV7-2	TRBJ2-7	TRBD1	NA
CSVALGETQYF	TGCAGCGTGGCCCTAGGGGAGACCCAGTACTTC	TRBV29-1	TRBJ2-5	NA	few
CASSSIPGTQYF	TGTGCCAGCAGCTCAATTCCGGGGACCCAGTACTTC	TRBV7-2	TRBJ2-5	NA	NA